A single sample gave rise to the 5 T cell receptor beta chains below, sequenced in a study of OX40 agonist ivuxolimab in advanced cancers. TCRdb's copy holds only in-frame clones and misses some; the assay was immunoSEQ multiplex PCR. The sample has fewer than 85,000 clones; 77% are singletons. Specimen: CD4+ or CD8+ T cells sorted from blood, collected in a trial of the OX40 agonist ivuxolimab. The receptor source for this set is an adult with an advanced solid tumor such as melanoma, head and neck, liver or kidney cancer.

The CDR3 protein is CAWGGLGYSGNTIYF. CDR3 coding DNA: TGTGCCTGGGGCGGATTAGGGTATTCTGGAAACACCATATATTTT. This rearrangement joins TRBV30 to TRBJ1-3; D is unresolved. Germline CDR1 is GTSNPN and CDR2 is SVGIG (reference sequence). V was pared by 5 bases and J by 1 base, with 15 bases between. This CDR3 spans 15 amino acids.

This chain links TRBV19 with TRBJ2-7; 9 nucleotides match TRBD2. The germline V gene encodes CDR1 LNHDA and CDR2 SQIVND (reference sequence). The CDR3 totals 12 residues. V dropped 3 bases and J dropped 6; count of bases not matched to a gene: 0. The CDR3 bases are TGTGCCAGTAGTATGCGGGAGGGCGAGCAGTACTTC. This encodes CASSMREGEQYF. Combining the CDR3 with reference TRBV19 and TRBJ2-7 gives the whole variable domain DGGITQSPKYLFRKEGQNVTLSCEQNLNHDAMYWYRQDPGQGLRLIYYSQIVNDFQKGDIAEGYSVSREKKESFPLTVTSAQKNPTAFYLCASSMREGEQYFGPGTRLTVT.

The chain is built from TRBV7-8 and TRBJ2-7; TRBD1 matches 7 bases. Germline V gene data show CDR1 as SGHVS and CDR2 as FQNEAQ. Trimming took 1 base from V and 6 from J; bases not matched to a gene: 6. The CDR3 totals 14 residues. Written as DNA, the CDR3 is TGTGCCAGCAGCTTAGTTCACAGGGGATTCGAGCAGTACTTC. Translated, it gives CASSLVHRGFEQYF.

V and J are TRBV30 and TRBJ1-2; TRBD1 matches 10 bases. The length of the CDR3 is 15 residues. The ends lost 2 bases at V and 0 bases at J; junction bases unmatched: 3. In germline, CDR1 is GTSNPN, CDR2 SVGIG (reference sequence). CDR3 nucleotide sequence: TGTGCCTGGAGTAGGGGACAGGGGCCTAACTATGGCTACACCTTC. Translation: CAWSRGQGPNYGYTF.

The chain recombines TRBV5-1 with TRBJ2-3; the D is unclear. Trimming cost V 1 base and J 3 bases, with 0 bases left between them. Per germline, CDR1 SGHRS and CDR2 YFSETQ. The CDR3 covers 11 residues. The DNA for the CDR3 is TGCGCCAGCAGCTTGACAGATACGCAGTATTTT. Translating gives CASSLTDTQYF. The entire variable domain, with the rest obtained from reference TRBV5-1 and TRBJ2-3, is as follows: KAGVTQTPRYLIKTRGQQVTLSCSPISGHRSVSWYQQTPGQGLQFLFEYFSETQRNKGNFPGRFSGRQFSNSRSEMNVSTLELGDSALYLCASSLTDTQYFGPGTRLTVL.